The next 20 T cell receptor beta chains were all read from a single sample in a study of T-cell memory formation after mild COVID-19. From the 5' RACE reads, TCRdb called clonotypes with MiXCR, one entry per CDR3 protein. The sample consists of about 160,000 distinct CDR3 sequences, 30% to 35% of them appearing once. The sample taken for sequencing was PBMCs or a T cell subset sorted from them (not recorded which). All receptors come from an adult woman who had mild COVID-19 (a few samples of this study predate the infection). Cell type and time point are not known.

This clonotype was counted a few times. J is TRBJ2-1 and V is TRBV5-5; a possible D gene is TRBD1 (5 bases). CDR3 length: 15 residues. Trimming stripped 1 base from V and 5 bases from J, with 13 bases between. The germline CDR1 and CDR2 sequences are SGHKS and YYEKEE (reference sequence). The CDR3 is CASSLWGQLDNEQFF. The CDR3 DNA sequence: TGTGCCAGCAGCTTGTGGGGCCAATTAGACAATGAGCAGTTCTTC.

The chain carries TRBV23-1 and TRBJ2-5, with D possibly TRBD1 on 5 matching bases. TRBV23-1 is noted as an ORF with a role that remains uncertain. V lost 2 bases to trimming and J lost 3 bases, with 13 bases between them. This CDR3 is 15 amino acids long. The CDR3 region has the DNA TGCGCCAGCAGTCAAAGTAACCAGGGAAAAGAGACCCAGTACTTC. Its translation is CASSQSNQGKETQYF.

This sequence joins TRBV4-2 and TRBJ2-2; a possible D gene is TRBD1 (6 bases). V lost 0 bases to trimming and J lost 7 bases, with 12 bases between them. Germline values: CDR1 LGHNA, CDR2 YNFKEQ. The CDR3 spans 15 residues. Here the CDR3 DNA reads TGTGCCAGCAGCCAAGAGGGGACACCCGTCGGGGAGCTGTTTTTT. Translation gives CASSQEGTPVGELFF.

The CDR3 loop reads CASSQEGGNTEAFF. The CDR3 nucleotides read TGTGCCAGCAGCCAAGAGGGGGGGAACACTGAAGCTTTCTTT. This chain links TRBV3-1 with TRBJ1-1, with D perhaps TRBD1 (5 bases). There are 14 residues in the CDR3. Trimming shortened V by 0 bases and J by 1 base, and 6 bases separated the two germline ends. Germline lookup yields CDR1 LGHDT and CDR2 YNNKEL (reference sequence).

The chain carries TRBV6-5 and TRBJ2-3, with 10 bases aligning to TRBD1. The CDR3 spans 18 residues. From germline, CDR1 is MNHEY and CDR2 SVGAGI. The ends lost 6 bases at V and 4 bases at J; junction bases unmatched: 16. CDR3 region: CASRPEAADRGLSDTQYF. The CDR3 bases are TGTGCCAGCAGACCGGAGGCGGCGGACAGGGGGTTATCAGATACGCAGTATTTT.

Here the CDR3 DNA reads TGCGCCAGCAGCCAAGATGTCACAGGGGGCGAGCAGTACTTC. Translating it yields CASSQDVTGGEQYF. The chain employs TRBV4-1 and TRBJ2-7; 8 bases line up with TRBD1. This CDR3 contains 14 residues. V was clipped by 0 bases and J by 6 bases; unmatched bases: 4. Per germline, CDR1 MGHRA and CDR2 YSYEKL.

The chain is built from TRBV27 and TRBJ2-3; D not certain. The CDR3 is 15 residues long. Germline CDR1 MNHEY, CDR2 SMNVEV (reference sequence). V lost 5 bases to trimming and J lost 6 bases, with 18 bases between them. In DNA form, the CDR3 reads TGTGCCAGCAGTCCTCGGACGGCCGGCAGGGATACGCAGTATTTT. It translates to CASSPRTAGRDTQYF.

The rearrangement uses TRBV11-2 and TRBJ1-1; TRBD1 agrees at 7 bases. The V gene end was trimmed by 4 bases and the J gene end by 11 bases; junction bases not matched to a gene: 10. Germline V gene lookup returns CDR1 SGHAT and CDR2 FQNNGV. This CDR3 contains 13 residues. This CDR3 reads CASSSVGTVGAFF. Here the CDR3 DNA reads TGTGCCAGCAGCTCTGTGGGGACAGTCGGGGCTTTCTTT.

The table lists this clonotype with a few counts. The rearrangement joins TRBV20-1 to TRBJ2-7; 7 bases match TRBD2. The CDR3 is 13 amino acids. The germline CDR1 and CDR2 sequences are DFQATT and SNEGSKA (reference sequence). CDR3 nucleotides: TGCAGCGTGCGGGGGTGGGACCCTAGGGAGCAGTACTTC. It is translated as CSVRGWDPREQYF.

This clonotype was seen more than once but under ten times. This rearrangement joins TRBV5-1 to TRBJ2-3; 10 positions match TRBD2. The germline V gene has CDR1 SGHRS and CDR2 YFSETQ. This CDR3 contains 17 residues. V dropped 2 bases and J dropped 4; count of bases not matched to a gene: 10. The CDR3 bases are TGCGCCAGCAGCTTTGAATCTAGCGGGAGAGGCGCAGATACGCAGTATTTT. It encodes CASSFESSGRGADTQYF.

The chain employs TRBV7-2 and TRBJ2-5; TRBD2 is a possible D gene (5 bases). Germline CDR1 reads SGHTA; CDR2 reads FQGNSA. The ends were cut back, 3 bases at V and 0 bases at J, with 14 bases in the middle. The CDR3 covers 16 residues. As DNA, the CDR3 is TGTGCCAGCAGCTTCCCGGTCCCGCGGGACCAAGAGACCCAGTACTTC. Protein product: CASSFPVPRDQETQYF.

The V gene is TRBV29-1, the J gene TRBJ2-2; D is possibly TRBD1 (6 bases). V lost 7 bases to trimming and J lost 2 bases, with 17 bases between them. Germline loops: CDR1 SQVTM, CDR2 ANQGSEA. The CDR3 is 15 amino acids. The CDR3 DNA is TGCAGCGCCGACACCGGGACACTCAACACCGGGGAGCTGTTTTTT. Its protein product is CSADTGTLNTGELFF.

The chain joins TRBV7-9 to TRBJ2-2, with 9 nucleotides matching TRBD1. Germline V gene lookup returns CDR1 SEHNR and CDR2 FQNEAQ (reference sequence). The V segment lost 3 bases and the J segment 0 bases; nucleotides outside the gene matches: 2. The CDR3 contains 16 residues. The CDR3 reads CASSFTGGANTGELFF. Written as DNA, the CDR3 is TGTGCCAGCAGCTTTACAGGGGGCGCGAACACCGGGGAGCTGTTTTTT.

V is TRBV7-6 and J is TRBJ2-3; 9 nucleotides match TRBD1. Germline CDR1 SGHVS, CDR2 FNYEAQ. The CDR3 loop spans 15 amino acids. The junction had 5 bases not matched to a gene; V was cut back by 2 bases and J by 5 bases. CDR3: CASSLTDRGQDTQYF. In DNA, the CDR3 is TGTGCCAGCAGCTTAACGGACAGGGGACAAGATACGCAGTATTTT.

This clonotype turned up a few times. The V call is TRBV7-9, the J call TRBJ1-1; no firm D call. V was pared by 6 bases and J by 1 base, with 21 bases between. Germline V gene sequence: CDR1 SEHNR, CDR2 FQNEAQ (reference sequence). CDR3 length: 17 amino acids. DNA for the CDR3: TGTGCCAGCAGACAATCTGCCTCCCTGAATAAGAACACTGAAGCTTTCTTT. Residues: CASRQSASLNKNTEAFF.

The CDR3 DNA reads as TGTGCCAGCAGCTTAGCAAATCGGGTTACGGACCAGGGCGCTAACGATAGCAATCAGCCCCAGCATTTT. It translates to CASSLANRVTDQGANDSNQPQHF. V gene TRBV11-3 combines with J gene TRBJ1-5; D is perhaps TRBD1 (5 bases). CDR1 and CDR2 from the germline V gene are SGHNT and YENEEA. V was trimmed by 1 base and J by 0 bases, leaving 31 bases between them. There are 23 residues in the CDR3.

The V call is TRBV7-9, the J call TRBJ2-5, with 11 bases lining up with TRBD2. Per germline, CDR1 SEHNR and CDR2 FQNEAQ (reference sequence). V trimming: 5 bases; J trimming: 4 bases; junction bases outside the gene matches: 6. The CDR3 sequence is 15 residues long. For the CDR3, the DNA is TGTGCCAGCAGCCCCGGACTAGCGGGTTCAGAGACCCAGTACTTC. It translates to CASSPGLAGSETQYF.

This clonotype was found a few times. V usage is TRBV29-1 and J usage is TRBJ2-7; 12 nucleotides agree with TRBD1. J gave up 6 bases and V 6 bases, and 6 bases lay outside the gene matches. Germline-derived CDR1 and CDR2 are SQVTM and ANQGSEA. The CDR3 loop spans 13 amino acids. This chain's CDR3 is CSVYGTGGSEQYF. The CDR3 region has the DNA TGCAGCGTATACGGGACAGGGGGCTCCGAGCAGTACTTC.

This chain uses TRBV7-8 with TRBJ2-3; 8 bases line up with TRBD1. The CDR3 sequence is 14 residues long. V shed 10 bases, J shed 1 base, and the junction held 7 bases outside the gene matches. Germline V gene sequence: CDR1 SGHVS, CDR2 FQNEAQ. The CDR3 loop reads CATRGQGGTDTQYF. CDR3 DNA sequence: TGTGCCACCAGAGGACAGGGCGGCACAGATACGCAGTATTTT.

The chain links TRBV6-5 to TRBJ2-5, with no clear D. V was pared by 5 bases and J by 5 bases, with 15 bases between. Germline V gene lookup returns CDR1 MNHEY and CDR2 SVGAGI. The CDR3 length is 14 residues. The CDR3 loop reads CASSPRRTVETQYF. CDR3 DNA sequence: TGTGCCAGCAGTCCCCGTCGGACGGTGGAGACCCAGTACTTC.